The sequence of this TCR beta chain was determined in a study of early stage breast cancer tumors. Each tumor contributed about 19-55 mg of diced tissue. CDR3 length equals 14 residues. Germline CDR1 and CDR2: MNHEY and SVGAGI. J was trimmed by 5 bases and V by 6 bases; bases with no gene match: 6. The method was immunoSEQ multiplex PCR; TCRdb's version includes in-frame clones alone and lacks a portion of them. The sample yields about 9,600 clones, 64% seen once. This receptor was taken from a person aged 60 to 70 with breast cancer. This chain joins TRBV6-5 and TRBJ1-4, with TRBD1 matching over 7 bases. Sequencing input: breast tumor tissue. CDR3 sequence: CASRGGTDNEKLFF. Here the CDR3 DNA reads TGTGCCAGCAGGGGGGGGACAGACAATGAAAAACTGTTTTTT.